This T cell receptor (beta chain) stems from a study of beta chain features in type 1 diabetes. This clone has a handful of counts. As yet, its antigen is unknown. Findings of the study overall: Patients with Type 1 diabetes showed moderately but significantly shorter TCRB CDR3s in all four CD4+ subsets.

Isolated RNA was reverse transcribed in full, so expressed TCRB transcripts were sequenced. Clones were sequenced by immunoSEQ multiplex PCR, and TCRdb holds only the in-frame ones, with some missing. The sample shows under 500,000 clones, about 32% of them seen only once. The TCR sequence derives from a man between 18 and 29 years old in good health. Specimen: naive CD4+ T cells from blood.

CDR3 sequence: CASSQDTLVNTEKLFF. CDR3 sequence (DNA): TGCGCCAGCAGCCAAGATACGTTAGTGAACACCGAAAAACTGTTTTTT. This rearrangement joins TRBV4-1 to TRBJ1-4; no definite D call. Looked up from germline, CDR1 is MGHRA and CDR2 is YSYEKL. Between the trimmed V and J ends, which lost 0 bases and 8 bases, there was a span of 16 bases. This CDR3 comprises 16 residues.